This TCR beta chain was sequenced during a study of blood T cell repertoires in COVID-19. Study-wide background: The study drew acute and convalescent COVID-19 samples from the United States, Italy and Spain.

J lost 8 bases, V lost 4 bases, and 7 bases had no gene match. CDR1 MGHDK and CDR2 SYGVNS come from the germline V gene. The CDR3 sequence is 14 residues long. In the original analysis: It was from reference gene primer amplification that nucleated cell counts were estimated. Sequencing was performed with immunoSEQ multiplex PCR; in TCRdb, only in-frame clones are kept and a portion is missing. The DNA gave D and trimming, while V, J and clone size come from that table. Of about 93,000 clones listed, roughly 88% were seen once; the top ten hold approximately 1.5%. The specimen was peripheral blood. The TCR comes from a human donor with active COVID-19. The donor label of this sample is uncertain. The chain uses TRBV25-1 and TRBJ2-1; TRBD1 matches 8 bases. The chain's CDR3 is CASSVTGGIDEQFF. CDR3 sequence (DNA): TGTGCCAGCAGTGTAACAGGGGGGATCGATGAGCAGTTCTTC. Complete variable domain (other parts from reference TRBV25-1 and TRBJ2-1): EADIYQTPRYLVIGTGKKITLECSQTMGHDKMYWYQQDPGMELHLIHYSYGVNSTEKGDLSSESTVSRIRTEHFPLTLESARPSHTSQYLCASSVTGGIDEQFFGPGTRLTVL.